Below, 23 T cell receptor beta chains from the same sample are listed, as sequenced in a study of T cells in localized non-small cell lung cancer. Sequencing used immunoSEQ multiplex PCR; TCRdb keeps in-frame clones, though not all of them. Of more than 25,000 clones listed, 89% are singletons. The sequencing used peripheral blood, collected before any cancer treatment. The receptors come from a woman between 35 and 75 years old with stage I lung adenocarcinoma.

This chain joins TRBV28 and TRBJ1-1; the D gene is possibly TRBD1 (5 bases). CDR1 MDHEN and CDR2 SYDVKM come from the germline V gene. This CDR3 has 13 amino acids. The V gene lost 10 bases and the J gene lost 5 bases, with 17 bases spanning the gap. The CDR3 region is CATGRGSETEAFF. DNA of the CDR3: TGTGCCACCGGAAGGGGAAGTGAAACTGAAGCTTTCTTT.

The chain employs TRBV19 and TRBJ2-7; TRBD2 matches at 8 bases. Germline lookup yields CDR1 LNHDA and CDR2 SQIVND (reference sequence). The trim removed 7 bases at V and 1 base at J, leaving 9 bases unmatched. This CDR3 has 15 residues. The CDR3 here is CASTPGGVRSYEQYF. CDR3 in DNA: TGTGCCAGTACCCCGGGGGGGGTTAGGTCCTACGAGCAGTACTTC.

The rearrangement uses TRBV11-2 and TRBJ1-2, with 7 bases aligning to TRBD1. There are 16 residues in the CDR3. J gave up 0 bases and V 2 bases, and 6 bases lay outside the gene matches. The germline V gene has CDR1 SGHAT and CDR2 FQNNGV. DNA for the CDR3: TGTGCCAGCAGCTTACCCGACAGGGTGTCTAACTATGGCTACACCTTC. It codes for CASSLPDRVSNYGYTF.

The chain recombines TRBV7-2 with TRBJ2-2, with D possibly being TRBD1 (5 bases). V was pared by 4 bases and J by 3 bases, with 9 bases between. CDR1 is SGHTA and CDR2 is FQGNSA in the germline V gene. The length of the CDR3 is 14 residues. CDR3 coding DNA: TGTGCCAGCAGCTCCGACAGTTACACCGGGGAGCTGTTTTTT. This codes for CASSSDSYTGELFF.

The rearrangement links TRBV5-4 to TRBJ2-2; D gene uncertain. The length of the CDR3 is 18 residues. Trimming left V 0 bases short and J 4 bases short, with 19 bases between. Germline CDR1 SGHNT, CDR2 YYREEE (reference sequence). CDR3 bases: TGTGCCAGCAGCTTGGGGTCCTCCTCCCTTCTCGGCACCGGGGAGCTGTTTTTT. Residues: CASSLGSSSLLGTGELFF.

The V and J genes are TRBV11-3 and TRBJ2-7, with D tentatively TRBD1 or TRBD2 (5 bases each). CDR1 SGHNT and CDR2 YENEEA come from the germline V gene. CDR3 length: 14 residues. The V end was cut by 3 bases, the J end by 1 base, with 10 bases between. CDR3: CASSLGDGSYEQYF. As DNA, the CDR3 is TGTGCCAGCAGCTTGGGGGACGGATCCTACGAGCAGTACTTC.

The V gene is TRBV25-1, the J gene TRBJ2-7, with D perhaps assigned TRBD1 or TRBD2 (5 bases each). This CDR3 spans 14 amino acids. The germline V gene encodes CDR1 MGHDK and CDR2 SYGVNS. The V end lost 6 bases, the J end lost 0 bases, and 12 bases lay between the germline ends. CDR3 loop: CASSHPGRSYEQYF. The CDR3 DNA sequence: TGTGCCAGCAGCCATCCGGGACGCTCCTACGAGCAGTACTTC.

V is TRBV27 and J is TRBJ2-7; tentatively, D is TRBD1 or TRBD2 (7 bases each). V was clipped by 4 bases and J by 4 bases, with 17 bases between them. There are 15 residues in the CDR3. Germline lookup yields CDR1 MNHEY and CDR2 SMNVEV (reference sequence). For the CDR3, the DNA is TGTGCCAGCAGTTATCAGGGGGGGAGGGTGTACGAGCAGTACTTC. Translated, it gives CASSYQGGRVYEQYF.

The V and J genes are TRBV11-2 and TRBJ2-7, with TRBD2 as a possible D gene (5 bases). The germline V gene encodes CDR1 SGHAT and CDR2 FQNNGV. Trimming took 6 bases from V and 7 from J, leaving 10 bases between them. This CDR3 spans 11 amino acids. The CDR3 region is CASRELEEQYF. The CDR3 DNA reads TGTGCCAGCAGAGAACTAGAAGAGCAGTACTTC.

The rearrangement links TRBV28 to TRBJ2-7; D is uncertain. Germline V gene data show CDR1 as MDHEN and CDR2 as SYDVKM. CDR3 size: 11 residues. V lost 5 bases, J lost 7 bases, and 9 bases lay in between. CDR3 DNA sequence: TGTGCCAGCAGTAGCTTCGGAGAGCAGTACTTC. Translation gives CASSSFGEQYF.

The V and J genes are TRBV7-2 and TRBJ1-1; no definite D call. CDR1 is SGHTA and CDR2 is FQGNSA in the germline V gene. Trimming stripped 1 base from V and 4 bases from J, with 10 bases between. This CDR3 comprises 14 residues. The CDR3 DNA follows: TGTGCCAGCAGCTTAGTACACGGAGGCACTGAAGCTTTCTTT. Its translation is CASSLVHGGTEAFF. Full variable domain (missing parts from reference TRBV7-2 and TRBJ1-1): GAGVSQSPSNKVTEKGKDVELRCDPISGHTALYWYRQSLGQGLEFLIYFQGNSAPDKSGLPSDRFSAERTGGSVSTLTIQRTQQEDSAVYLCASSLVHGGTEAFFGQGTRLTVV.

The chain couples TRBV7-2 to TRBJ2-3; D is ambiguous. V lost 3 bases and J lost 5, with 15 bases in between. The CDR3 has 15 amino acids. Per the germline V gene, CDR1 is SGHTA and CDR2 is FQGNSA. CDR3 protein: CASSFDRPLLDTQYF. CDR3 coding DNA: TGTGCCAGCAGCTTCGATCGCCCACTATTAGATACGCAGTATTTT.

The gene calls are TRBV6-1 and TRBJ1-1; 8 nucleotides match TRBD1. The CDR3 is 13 residues long. The germline V gene encodes CDR1 MNHNS and CDR2 SASEGT. With V trimmed by 3 bases and J by 8 bases, 5 bases remained unmatched. The CDR3 loop reads CASSESQGVEAFF. Here the CDR3 DNA reads TGTGCCAGCAGTGAGTCACAGGGGGTCGAAGCTTTCTTT.

The CDR3 DNA sequence: TGCAGTGCTACCTGGCAAGACGAGCAGTTCTTC. It translates to CSATWQDEQFF. The V gene is TRBV20-1, the J gene TRBJ2-1; unclear D gene. Germline CDR1 reads DFQATT; CDR2 reads SNEGSKA (reference sequence). The CDR3 length is 11 residues. Trimming left V 4 bases short and J 10 bases short, with 11 bases between.

CDR3 bases: TGTGCCAGCAGCTTAGGGGCGGGGGACACTGAAGCTTTCTTT. Translating gives CASSLGAGDTEAFF. The chain employs TRBV7-9 and TRBJ1-1; tentatively, D is TRBD1 (5 bases). Looked up from germline, CDR1 is SEHNR and CDR2 is FQNEAQ (reference sequence). The V end lost 1 base, the J end lost 3 bases, and 9 bases lay between the germline ends. CDR3 length equals 14 residues.

The V and J genes are TRBV27 and TRBJ2-1; the D is unclear. CDR1 is MNHEY, CDR2 SMNVEV, per germline (reference sequence). The CDR3 is 17 amino acids. V was cut by 0 bases and J by 12 bases, with 24 bases left in between. The CDR3 spells CASSLSNAPELARRQFF. The DNA for the CDR3 is TGTGCCAGCAGTTTATCGAACGCCCCAGAGTTGGCCAGACGGCAGTTCTTC.

The V gene is TRBV28, the J gene TRBJ1-1; D unresolved. The CDR3 contains 13 residues. With 6 bases removed from V and 1 base from J, the gap between germline ends came to 9 bases. Per germline, CDR1 MDHEN and CDR2 SYDVKM. In DNA form, the CDR3 reads TGTGCCAGCAGCCCAGGAAGGAACACTGAAGCTTTCTTT. This translates into CASSPGRNTEAFF. The whole variable domain, filled in from reference TRBV28 and TRBJ1-1, reads DVKVTQSSRYLVKRTGEKVFLECVQDMDHENMFWYRQDPGLGLRLIYFSYDVKMKEKGDIPEGYSVSREKKERFSLILESASTNQTSMYLCASSPGRNTEAFFGQGTRLTVV.

This sequence joins TRBV10-3 and TRBJ2-5, with TRBD2 identical over 16 bases. There are 18 residues in the CDR3. V lost 3 bases and J lost 5; bases outside the gene matches: 9. CDR1 and CDR2 from the germline V gene are ENHRY and SYGVKD. CDR3: CAISDLVGLAGGPETQYF. The CDR3 nucleotides read TGTGCCATCAGTGATCTCGTGGGACTAGCGGGGGGGCCCGAGACCCAGTACTTC.

A few counts support this clone. This chain links TRBV4-1 with TRBJ2-5; D possibly corresponds to TRBD2 (6 bases). CDR1 is MGHRA, CDR2 YSYEKL, per germline. This CDR3 region has 15 residues. Trimming cost V 2 bases and J 6 bases, with 16 bases left between them. The CDR3 coding sequence is TGCGCCAGCAGCCAAAGCACAAGCGGGTGGCAGACCCAGTACTTC. It specifies CASSQSTSGWQTQYF.

The J gene is TRBJ2-1, the V gene TRBV9; no definite D call. This CDR3 is 12 amino acids long. Looked up from germline, CDR1 is SGDLS and CDR2 is YYNGEE. Trimming pared 7 bases from V and 0 bases from J, leaving 5 bases between. CDR3 in DNA: TGTGCCAGCCAAAGCTCCTACAATGAGCAGTTCTTC. Its translation: CASQSSYNEQFF.

V and J are TRBV14 and TRBJ2-7; D is perhaps TRBD1 (6 bases). This CDR3 comprises 15 residues. V gave up 0 bases and J gave up 7 bases, with 16 bases separating them. Germline CDR1 SGHDN, CDR2 FVKESK. This CDR3 reads CASSQDRRGSMEQYF. The CDR3 nucleotides read TGTGCCAGCAGCCAAGATCGAAGGGGGTCGATGGAGCAGTACTTC.

The chain recombines TRBV28 with TRBJ2-7; TRBD2 matches at 11 bases. The CDR3 is 16 amino acids. The ends lost 3 bases at V and 3 bases at J; junction bases unmatched: 7. The germline CDR1 and CDR2 sequences are MDHEN and SYDVKM. The CDR3 is CASSLVGTSGYYEQYF. The CDR3 DNA sequence: TGTGCCAGCAGTTTGGTAGGGACTAGCGGCTACTACGAGCAGTACTTC.

The chain carries TRBV28 and TRBJ2-3, with 7 bases aligning to TRBD1. CDR3 length: 14 amino acids. CDR1 and CDR2 from the germline V gene are MDHEN and SYDVKM. The trim removed 6 bases at V and 0 bases at J, leaving 3 bases unmatched. CDR3 nucleotides: TGTGCCAGCAGCGGGACAGTTAGCACAGATACGCAGTATTTT. Protein product: CASSGTVSTDTQYF.